This is a list of T cell receptor beta chains from one sample in a study of T cell responses to AZD1222 COVID-19 vaccine. TCRdb's table, derived via immunoSEQ multiplex PCR, lists solely in-frame clones and lacks some. The table lists roughly 150,000 clones, around 94% of them singletons. This specimen was peripheral blood, taken 28 days after the second AZD1222 dose. These receptors originate from an adult who received the AZD1222 COVID-19 vaccine. Each CDR3 is given with its conserved first and last residue. The D gene is left open where the match is weak. Clone size appears in some rows only: once, few, many, or a class for an expanded clone.

j_gene | abundance | d_gene | v_gene | CDR3aa | CDR3nt
TRBJ1-2 | NA | TRBD1 | TRBV7-9 | CASSLGQGGGYTF | TGTGCCAGCAGTCTGGGACAGGGGGGTGGCTACACCTTC
TRBJ2-1 | NA | NA | TRBV5-4 | CASSLEAHYNEQFF | TGTGCCAGCAGCTTGGAGGCCCACTACAATGAGCAGTTCTTC
TRBJ1-4 | NA | NA | TRBV10-3 | CATRGGAGSNEKLFF | TGTGCCACCAGGGGAGGGGCGGGTTCAAATGAAAAACTGTTTTTT
TRBJ2-7 | NA | TRBD2 | TRBV10-3 | CATAAPGLAELKYEQYF | TGTGCCACCGCCGCCCCGGGACTAGCGGAGCTAAAATACGAGCAGTACTTC
TRBJ1-1 | NA | NA | TRBV3-1/TRBV3-2 | CASSQEPGLNTEAFF | TGTGCCAGCAGCCAAGAACCGGGACTGAACACTGAAGCTTTCTTT
TRBJ1-5 | NA | NA | TRBV6-1 | CASSEYRQAGGGPQHF | TGTGCCAGCAGTGAATATAGGCAGGCTGGAGGAGGGCCCCAGCATTTT
TRBJ1-3 | once | NA | TRBV30 | CAWTGGGGNTIYF | TGTGCCTGGACCGGGGGCGGGGGAAACACCATATATTTT
TRBJ1-4 | NA | TRBD1 | TRBV5-8 | CASSSGTGGPEKLFF | TGTGCCAGCAGCTCCGGGACAGGGGGCCCTGAAAAACTGTTTTTT
TRBJ2-1 | once | TRBD2 | TRBV27 | CASSLSSTSGANEQFF | TGTGCCAGCAGTTTATCGAGCACTAGCGGGGCCAATGAGCAGTTCTTC
TRBJ2-1 | NA | NA | TRBV12-3/TRBV12-4 | CASRSWDNEQFF | TGTGCCAGCAGGTCTTGGGACAATGAGCAGTTCTTC
TRBJ2-1 | NA | TRBD1 | TRBV6-6 | CASSPRPGTGYSGEQFF | TGTGCCAGCAGTCCCCGTCCCGGGACAGGGTATAGTGGTGAGCAGTTCTTC
TRBJ2-7 | NA | NA | TRBV7-2 | CASSLAGGESYEQYF | TGTGCCAGCAGCTTAGCGGGAGGCGAGTCCTACGAGCAGTACTTC
TRBJ1-1 | NA | NA | TRBV19 | CASSMAPGRGVTEAFF | TGTGCCAGTAGTATGGCCCCTGGCAGGGGAGTCACTGAAGCTTTCTTT
TRBJ1-5 | NA | NA | TRBV10-1 | CASSPGLGEPQHF | TGCGCCAGCAGTCCCGGGCTGGGGGAGCCCCAGCATTTT
TRBJ1-1 | NA | NA | TRBV18 | CASSPSQGLNTEAFF | TGTGCCAGCTCACCGTCACAGGGATTGAACACTGAAGCTTTCTTT
TRBJ1-2 | once | NA | TRBV4-3 | CASSQGQYGYTF | TGCGCCAGCAGCCAAGGGCAGTATGGCTACACCTTC
TRBJ1-4 | NA | NA | TRBV18 | CASSPQHLEKLFF | TGTGCCAGCTCACCACAGCACCTTGAAAAACTGTTTTTT
TRBJ2-2 | once | NA | TRBV2 | CASMEGAKNTGELFF | TGTGCCAGCATGGAGGGGGCGAAGAACACCGGGGAGCTGTTTTTT
TRBJ2-1 | NA | TRBD1 | TRBV18 | CASSPPTGGTSNEQFF | TGTGCCAGCTCACCACCCACAGGGGGCACGTCGAATGAGCAGTTCTTC
TRBJ1-2 | NA | NA | TRBV12-3/TRBV12-4 | CASSWDTRDGYTF | TGTGCCAGCAGTTGGGACACTCGCGATGGCTACACCTTC
TRBJ1-2 | NA | NA | TRBV4-3 | CASSQEGGQIRGGYTF | TGCGCCAGCAGCCAAGAGGGGGGACAAATAAGAGGTGGCTACACCTTC
TRBJ1-1 | NA | NA | TRBV2 | CASRPDSYTEAFF | TGTGCCAGCAGGCCAGACAGCTACACTGAAGCTTTCTTT
TRBJ2-3 | NA | NA | TRBV4-1 | CASSQDYTDTQYF | TGCGCCAGCAGCCAAGACTACACAGATACGCAGTATTTT
TRBJ1-5 | NA | TRBD1 | TRBV2 | CASSEDRVDQPQHF | TGTGCCAGCAGTGAGGACAGGGTCGATCAGCCCCAGCATTTT
TRBJ2-1 | NA | NA | TRBV7-8 | CASSLSRDLAVHEQFF | TGTGCCAGCAGCTTGAGCCGGGACTTAGCGGTCCATGAGCAGTTCTTC
TRBJ2-3 | NA | TRBD2 | TRBV3-1/TRBV3-2 | CASSHPGLAGVSDTQYF | TGTGCCAGCAGCCATCCGGGACTAGCGGGAGTATCAGATACGCAGTATTTT